This T cell receptor (beta chain) was retrieved from a study of cytotoxic CD8 clonotypes in ibrutinib-treated CLL. Study information: Of a cohort that held around 11 relapsed/refractory and around 14 treatment-naive patients, about 18 were IGHV unmutated.

The table came from immunoSEQ multiplex PCR; TCRdb's copy has only in-frame clones and leaves some out. Among about 40,000 clones listed, about three quarters were seen once. This CDR3 spans 16 amino acids. V shed 7 bases, J shed 7 bases, and the junction held 16 bases outside the gene matches. The germline V gene has CDR1 SNHLY and CDR2 FYNNEI. The source of roughly 2.1 micrograms of genomic DNA for TCR beta libraries was cryopreserved PBMCs. Concerning this clone: Its antigen is not identified.

Whole-study results and caveats: An increase in clonality occurred at ibrutinib response, followed by a return toward baseline at progression. Under treatment, the uncommon public clonotypes either contracted or remained stable.

This TCR derives from a human donor with chronic lymphocytic leukemia. The specimen comprised PBMCs, sampled at disease progression, from a patient treated with ibrutinib. V gene TRBV2 combines with J gene TRBJ2-1; 7 positions agree with TRBD2. CDR3 coding DNA: TGTGCCAGCACACCGCTGGCAGCGGGACTCTTGAATGAGCAGTTCTTC. Protein product: CASTPLAAGLLNEQFF.